This T cell receptor (beta chain) was found in a study of blood T cell repertoires in COVID-19 (dated by TCRdb to 2018 to 2021). For context, the study as a whole: Samples covering the acute and convalescent phases of COVID-19 were provided by collaborators in the United States, Italy and Spain. The repertoires were released in a freely available public database meant as a resource for research on the immune response to SARS-CoV-2. HLA class I and class II types, where available, came from metadata supplied by the sample provider rather than from assay-based typing. Subjects who had been exposed to COVID-19, were actively infected with it, or had recovered from it provided the deeply sampled blood TCRbeta repertoires that made up the dataset. The sample metadata nearly always contained a de-identified subject ID, COVID-19 status, age in years and sex. Samples were obtained from the ongoing ImmuneRACE study (first 160 participants) and from about 1,300 subjects provided by 6 global collaborators. The prospective study material was composed of cDNA or gDNA derived from T cells, B-cell-depleted T cells, or PBMCs.

Concerning this clone itself: What antigen it recognizes has not been identified. It has no much larger one-base neighbor in the sample; base qualities were not kept.

Inclusive of the bounding cysteine and phenylalanine, the CDR3 is 17 residues long. Here the CDR3 DNA is all that survives: 51 bases in frame from base 1. The CDR1 and CDR2 encoded by the germline V gene are SGHTA and FQGNSA. The V and J ends are trimmed by 2 bases and 7 bases, leaving 18 bases between them. TCRbeta CDR3 regions were amplified from genomic DNA using the immunoSEQ Assay, a bias-controlled multiplex PCR. The source study handled its data this way. Nucleated cell counts per sample were estimated from amplification of reference gene primers within the assay. To quantify the absolute abundance of each unique TCRbeta CDR3 rearrangement, sequence reads were collapsed and filtered. Productive Simpson clonality was computed per sample as the square root of Simpson's diversity index over productive rearrangements. As stored in TCRdb, this immuneACCESS dataset retains in-frame rearrangements with V and J assigned. A fraction of the clones does not appear; measured against another copy, unresolved V genes explain less than half of the discrepancy, and the remainder lacks a known reason. Clone size and the V and J calls come from that table; the DNA yielded D and trimming. For this sample there are roughly 70,000 clones; around 86% appear just once. Roughly 3.9% of the sample is held by the ten biggest clonotypes.

Collaborating institutions collected whole blood in K2EDTA tubes following their own protocols. For TCRbeta analysis, collaborator samples were shipped as frozen whole blood, as isolated PBMCs, or as DNA extracted from either sample type. Overall study outcomes, separate from this receptor: The amount of clinical and demographic metadata varied by source and participant and was provided uncurated.

The clonotype originates from a man in his 70s with active COVID-19. The chain couples TRBV7-2 to TRBJ1-6, with a tentative D gene TRBD1 over 5 matching bases. The sequencing input was peripheral blood. In nucleotides, the sequence is TGTGCCAGCAGCTTAAGAGGGGCGGGGCAGGGCAATTCACCCCTCCACTTT. It codes for CASSLRGAGQGNSPLHF.